Shown below are 15 T cell receptor beta chains from a single sample sequenced in a study of CD8 T cells in Susac syndrome (dated by TCRdb to about 2019). Libraries came from the immunoSEQ multiplex PCR assay. RNA was extracted using the RNeasy kit, and about 0.45 to 1 ug of the RNA was reverse transcribed with random hexamers. TCRdb's own reprocessing of the public reads used fastp at Q25 and MiXCR and kept productive beta chains. For every CDR3 protein sequence, its rows merge into one entry that carries the most common genes and DNA. This sample gives 250,000 to 300,000 distinct CDR3 sequences in total; around 83% of them show up just once. Approximately 0.11% of the sample rests with the top ten. The sequenced sample consisted of CD8+ T cells from PBMCs. These receptor sequences come from a human donor with multiple sclerosis.

V usage is TRBV7-9 and J usage is TRBJ2-1; D may be TRBD2 (6 bases). Germline CDR1 is SEHNR and CDR2 is FQNEAQ (reference sequence). V was trimmed by 3 bases and J by 9 bases, leaving 18 bases between them. This CDR3 has 15 amino acids. The CDR3 spells CASSFPPLREIEQFF. The CDR3 region has the DNA TGTGCCAGCAGCTTTCCTCCCCTCCGGGAGATTGAGCAGTTCTTC. Based on the CDR3 plus reference TRBV7-9 and TRBJ2-1, the full variable domain is DTGVSQNPRHKITKRGQNVTFRCDPISEHNRLYWYRQTLGQGPEFLTYFQNEAQLEKSRLLSDRFSAERPKGSFSTLEIQRTEQGDSAMYLCASSFPPLREIEQFFGPGTRLTVL.

The rearrangement links TRBV23-1 to TRBJ2-7, with 9 bases fitting TRBD1. TRBV23-1 is reported as an ORF; its role is uncertain. V gave up 4 bases and J gave up 6 bases; unmatched junction bases: 10. The CDR3 has 15 residues. The CDR3 protein is CASSPSADRGREQYF. CDR3 nucleotides: TGCGCCAGCAGTCCTTCTGCGGACAGGGGACGCGAGCAGTACTTC.

As concerns this clonotype: This is likely a read error, given that the CDR3 carries no conserved phenylalanine or tryptophan at its end. The chain carries TRBV5-1 and TRBJ1-1; tentative D call: TRBD1 (6 bases). This CDR3 contains 14 residues. CDR1 and CDR2 (germline): SGHRS, YFSETQ. Trimming shortened V by 0 bases and J by 5 bases, and 11 bases separated the two germline ends. In DNA, the CDR3 is TGCGCCAGCAGCTTGGGTGGGGGGCAGACTGAAGCTTTCCTT. It specifies CASSLGGGQTEAFL.

This clonotype turned up a few times. The V gene is TRBV6-5, the J gene TRBJ2-3, with D possibly called TRBD1 or TRBD2 (5 bases each). Germline lookup yields CDR1 MNHEY and CDR2 SVGAGI. V gave up 0 bases and J gave up 2 bases, with 18 bases separating them. This CDR3 is 18 amino acids long. Here the CDR3 DNA reads TGTGCCAGCAGTTACTCTCGTTCTAGGGGTAGCGCCACAGATACGCAGTATTTT. This translates into CASSYSRSRGSATDTQYF.

The rearrangement joins TRBV7-9 to TRBJ2-7; 10 bases agree with TRBD1. Germline CDR1 and CDR2: SEHNR and FQNEAQ (reference sequence). V was pared by 5 bases and J by 4 bases, with 5 bases of the junction left unmatched. This CDR3 comprises 14 residues. For the CDR3, the DNA is TGTGCCAGCAGCCTGGGACAGGGGAGATACGAGCAGTACTTC. Translated, it gives CASSLGQGRYEQYF. Full variable domain (rest looked up from reference TRBV7-9 and TRBJ2-7): DTGVSQNPRHKITKRGQNVTFRCDPISEHNRLYWYRQTLGQGPEFLTYFQNEAQLEKSRLLSDRFSAERPKGSFSTLEIQRTEQGDSAMYLCASSLGQGRYEQYFGPGTRLTVT.

The V gene is TRBV6-6, the J gene TRBJ1-5; 8 nucleotides line up with TRBD1. The V gene end was trimmed by 7 bases and the J gene end by 2 bases; junction bases not matched to a gene: 7. Germline V gene lookup returns CDR1 MNHNY and CDR2 SVGAGI (reference sequence). This CDR3 is 15 amino acids long. This CDR3 is CASKPDRAGNQPQHF. In nucleotides, the CDR3 is TGTGCCAGCAAACCGGACAGGGCGGGCAATCAGCCCCAGCATTTT.

In nucleotides, the CDR3 is TGCAGCGTTGGGACAGACCTCGATGAGCAGTTCTTC. It specifies CSVGTDLDEQFF. The V call is TRBV29-1, the J call TRBJ2-1; D may be TRBD1 (6 bases). There are 12 residues in the CDR3. Between the trimmed V and J ends, which lost 4 bases and 8 bases, there was a span of 12 bases. Germline lookup yields CDR1 SQVTM and CDR2 ANQGSEA.

The chain combines TRBV12-3 or TRBV12-4 with TRBJ2-7; D is perhaps TRBD1 (6 bases). The CDR3 extends over 13 amino acids. V shed 5 bases and J shed 2 bases, with 10 bases lying between them. The CDR3 protein is CASSGQFPYEQYF. The CDR3 region has the DNA TGTGCCAGCAGTGGACAGTTTCCCTACGAGCAGTACTTC.

The V and J genes are TRBV24-1 and TRBJ2-5; unclear D gene. Germline V CDR1 and CDR2: KGHDR, SFDVKD. Trimming pared 6 bases from V and 4 bases from J, leaving 14 bases between. The CDR3 has 14 amino acids. CDR3 region: CATSTPGDIETQYF. DNA of the CDR3: TGTGCCACCAGTACCCCAGGTGATATAGAGACCCAGTACTTC.

The V call is TRBV30, the J call TRBJ1-2, with 7 bases aligning to TRBD1. The CDR3 loop spans 18 amino acids. Germline V gives CDR1 GTSNPN, CDR2 SVGIG (reference sequence). Trimming cost V 2 bases and J 8 bases; bases outside gene matches: 23. The CDR3 coding sequence is TGTGCCTGGAGTCACCGACAGGGAGGGGAGCTAACTATTTTGGGCTACACCTTC. Translation: CAWSHRQGGELTILGYTF.

With regard to this clonotype: One end of the junction fails to match germline, which may point to a read error. V and J are TRBV7-9 and TRBJ1-1, with D possibly TRBD1 on 6 matching bases. The CDR3 loop spans 15 amino acids. Germline assignment: CDR1 SEHNR and CDR2 FQNEAQ (reference sequence). The CDR3 coding sequence is TGTGCCGGCAGCATAGACACCGGACAGTACACTGAAGCTTTCTTT. Amino acids: CAGSIDTGQYTEAFF.

The genes are TRBV6-2 or TRBV6-3 and TRBJ1-4, with TRBD1 matching 10 bases. Trimming cost V 0 bases and J 6 bases; bases outside gene matches: 10. Per germline, CDR1 MNHEY and CDR2 SVGEGT. CDR3 length: 18 amino acids. The CDR3 protein is CASSYSDDRGREDEKLFF. The CDR3 coding sequence is TGTGCCAGCAGTTACTCGGATGACAGGGGGCGCGAGGATGAAAAACTGTTTTTT.

This chain uses TRBV28 with TRBJ2-7; 8 nucleotides agree with TRBD2. V gave up 6 bases and J gave up 2 bases; unmatched junction bases: 6. This CDR3 region has 14 residues. The germline V gene encodes CDR1 MDHEN and CDR2 SYDVKM. The CDR3 region is CASSISGVTYEQYF. CDR3 DNA sequence: TGTGCCAGCAGCATTAGCGGGGTAACCTACGAGCAGTACTTC.

The sample holds a few counts of this clonotype. V usage is TRBV5-1 and J usage is TRBJ2-7, with D perhaps TRBD2 (6 bases). V lost 6 bases, J lost 2 bases, and 15 bases lay in between. The CDR3 totals 14 residues. CDR1 and CDR2 (germline): SGHRS, YFSETQ. The DNA of the CDR3 is TGCGCCAGCACCGGCGGGGCGGAAGCCTACGAGCAGTACTTC. It codes for CASTGGAEAYEQYF.

The V gene is TRBV27, the J gene TRBJ2-2; 12 nucleotides match TRBD2. After removal of 6 bases from V and 4 bases from J, the junction contained 3 bases not matched to a gene. CDR3 length equals 15 residues. CDR1 is MNHEY, CDR2 SMNVEV, per germline (reference sequence). The CDR3 DNA sequence: TGTGCCAGCAGGCCGACTAGCGGGGGCACCGGGGAGCTGTTTTTT. As protein: CASRPTSGGTGELFF.